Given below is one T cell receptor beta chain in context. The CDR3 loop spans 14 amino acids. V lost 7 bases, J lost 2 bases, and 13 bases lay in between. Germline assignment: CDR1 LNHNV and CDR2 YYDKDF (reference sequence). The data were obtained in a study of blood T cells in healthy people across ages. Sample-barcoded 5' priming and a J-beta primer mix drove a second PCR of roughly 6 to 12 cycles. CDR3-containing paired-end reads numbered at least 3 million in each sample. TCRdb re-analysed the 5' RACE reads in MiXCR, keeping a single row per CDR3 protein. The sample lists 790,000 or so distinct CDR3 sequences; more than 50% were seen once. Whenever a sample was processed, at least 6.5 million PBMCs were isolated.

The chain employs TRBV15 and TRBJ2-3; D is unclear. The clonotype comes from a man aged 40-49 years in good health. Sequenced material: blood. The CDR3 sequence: CATTIADFTDTQYF. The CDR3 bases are TGTGCCACCACCATTGCGGATTTCACAGATACGCAGTATTTT. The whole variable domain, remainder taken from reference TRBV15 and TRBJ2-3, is DAMVIQNPRYQVTQFGKPVTLSCSQTLNHNVMYWYQQKSSQAPKLLFHYYDKDFNNEADTPDNFQSRRPNTSFCFLDIRSPGLGDTAMYLCATTIADFTDTQYFGPGTRLTVL.